This is a list of T cell receptor beta chains from one sample in a study of a mutant IDH1 vaccine in newly diagnosed glioma. Which antigens these TCRs recognize remains unknown. Generated by immunoSEQ multiplex PCR, the TCRdb table keeps only in-frame clones and is missing some. The data contain tens of thousands of clones, approximately 82% of them singletons. The material was PBMCs, obtained from a glioma patient whose treatment included an IDH1 peptide vaccine. These receptors all stem from a man between 18 and 29 years old with glioma. Some clones in this sample may be carry-over from other donors' samples. CDR3s include the opening cysteine and the closing phenylalanine or tryptophan. D genes are given only for firm matches. The size field is filled for only some rows; it gives once, few, many or a size class.

v_gene: TRBV2; j_gene: TRBJ2-1; len: 14; abundance: NA; d_gene: TRBD2; CDR3nt: TGTGCCACCAAGAGACTAGCGGGAAGGGATGAGCAGTTCTTC; CDR3aa: CATKRLAGRDEQFF
v_gene: TRBV5-4; j_gene: TRBJ1-5; len: 16; abundance: NA; d_gene: NA; CDR3nt: TGTGCCAGCAGCTTGGACGGGGGGGGAGCGGGTCAGCCCCAGCATTTT; CDR3aa: CASSLDGGGAGQPQHF
v_gene: TRBV7-9; j_gene: TRBJ1-1; len: 15; abundance: few; d_gene: NA; CDR3nt: TGTGCCAGCAGCTTACAGGGCGGGGGGCGGACTGAAGCTTTCTTT; CDR3aa: CASSLQGGGRTEAFF
v_gene: TRBV6-6; j_gene: TRBJ2-3; len: 15; abundance: NA; d_gene: TRBD1; CDR3nt: TGTGCCAGCAGTCTTGGGGACAGAGTAACAGATACGCAGTATTTT; CDR3aa: CASSLGDRVTDTQYF
v_gene: TRBV10-3; j_gene: TRBJ2-3; len: 12; abundance: NA; d_gene: NA; CDR3nt: TGTGCCATCAGCCCCCAGGGGGATACGCAGTATTTT; CDR3aa: CAISPQGDTQYF
v_gene: TRBV7-9; j_gene: TRBJ2-7; len: 16; abundance: NA; d_gene: TRBD1; CDR3nt: TGTGCCAGCAGCTCCTTGGGACAGGGCAGCTCCTACGAGCAGTACTTC; CDR3aa: CASSSLGQGSSYEQYF
v_gene: TRBV18; j_gene: TRBJ2-7; len: 14; abundance: NA; d_gene: TRBD2; CDR3nt: TGTGCCAGCTCACCGTTTGCGGGAGGTGGCGAGCAGTACTTC; CDR3aa: CASSPFAGGGEQYF
v_gene: TRBV5-4; j_gene: TRBJ1-1; len: 14; abundance: NA; d_gene: NA; CDR3nt: TGTGCCAGCAGCTTGGGGGGCATGAACACTGAAGCTTTCTTT; CDR3aa: CASSLGGMNTEAFF
v_gene: TRBV10-3; j_gene: TRBJ2-7; len: 12; abundance: NA; d_gene: NA; CDR3nt: TGTGCCATCAGCCCGGGACACTACGAGCAGTACTTC; CDR3aa: CAISPGHYEQYF
v_gene: TRBV29-1; j_gene: TRBJ1-2; len: 14; abundance: NA; d_gene: TRBD1; CDR3nt: TGCAGCGTAGCGTCGGGACAGGGGGCAAGTGGCTACACCTTC; CDR3aa: CSVASGQGASGYTF
v_gene: TRBV9; j_gene: TRBJ1-4; len: 13; abundance: NA; d_gene: NA; CDR3nt: TGTGCCAGCAGCCCCCCCACGGCTAGAAAACTGTTTTTT; CDR3aa: CASSPPTARKLFF
v_gene: TRBV18; j_gene: TRBJ1-5; len: 13; abundance: NA; d_gene: NA; CDR3nt: TGTGCCAGCTCACCACCGGGCAATCAGCCCCAGCATTTT; CDR3aa: CASSPPGNQPQHF
v_gene: TRBV28; j_gene: TRBJ1-1; len: 17; abundance: NA; d_gene: NA; CDR3nt: TGTGCCAGCAGCGACCCCGGGACAACGATCATGAACACTGAAGCTTTCTTT; CDR3aa: CASSDPGTTIMNTEAFF
v_gene: TRBV7-8; j_gene: TRBJ2-7; len: 15; abundance: once; d_gene: TRBD2; CDR3nt: TGTGCCAGCAGCCACTTAGCGGGAGGGGCCCACGAGCAGTACTTC; CDR3aa: CASSHLAGGAHEQYF
v_gene: TRBV29-1; j_gene: TRBJ2-7; len: 11; abundance: NA; d_gene: NA; CDR3nt: TGCAGCGTTGTTCGAGGGCTCGAGCAGTACTTC; CDR3aa: CSVVRGLEQYF
v_gene: TRBV9; j_gene: TRBJ2-6; len: 20; abundance: NA; d_gene: NA; CDR3nt: TGTGCCAGCAGCGTCGAGCCGGACAAGCCCGTAATCTCTGGGGCCAACGTCCTGACTTTC; CDR3aa: CASSVEPDKPVISGANVLTF
v_gene: TRBV4-1; j_gene: TRBJ1-2; len: 13; abundance: NA; d_gene: NA; CDR3nt: TGCGCCAGCAGCCAAGATGGGCTCTATGGCTACACCTTC; CDR3aa: CASSQDGLYGYTF
v_gene: TRBV6-4; j_gene: TRBJ1-6; len: 14; abundance: once; d_gene: TRBD1; CDR3nt: TGTGCCAGCAGCCTGACAGGGGGCTATTCACCCCTCCACTTT; CDR3aa: CASSLTGGYSPLHF